The 6 T cell receptor beta chains below were found in one sample sequenced in a study of T cells in localized non-small cell lung cancer. Libraries were prepared by immunoSEQ multiplex PCR; TCRdb keeps only in-frame clonotypes and omits some of them. The sample comprises 3,000 to 3,500 clones, approximately 30% of which are singletons, and less than 20% rests with the top ten. The material was lung tumor tissue, obtained before any cancer treatment. The source of these receptors is a man between 35 and 75 years old with stage III lung adenocarcinoma.

J is TRBJ2-3 and V is TRBV28, with a weak D call TRBD1 (5 bases). V lost 6 bases and J lost 0, with 16 bases in between. This CDR3 spans 16 amino acids. The germline V gene has CDR1 MDHEN and CDR2 SYDVKM. In DNA, the CDR3 is TGTGCCAGCAGATACGATACAGGATACAGCACAGATACGCAGTATTTT. Protein product: CASRYDTGYSTDTQYF. Together with reference TRBV28 and TRBJ2-3, the CDR3 gives the full variable domain: DVKVTQSSRYLVKRTGEKVFLECVQDMDHENMFWYRQDPGLGLRLIYFSYDVKMKEKGDIPEGYSVSREKKERFSLILESASTNQTSMYLCASRYDTGYSTDTQYFGPGTRLTVL.

In this sample, this clone turned up a few times. This chain joins TRBV6-8 and TRBJ2-2, with 7 bases fitting TRBD1. Germline V gives CDR1 MNHGY, CDR2 SAAAGT. The CDR3 is 15 residues long. After removal of 2 bases from V and 1 base from J, the junction contained 1 base not matched to a gene. CDR3 loop: CASSYRQGNTGELFF. The CDR3 bases are TGTGCCAGCAGTTACCGACAGGGGAACACCGGGGAGCTGTTTTTT.

The V and J genes are TRBV11-3 and TRBJ2-6; perhaps TRBD2 as D (7 bases). Trimming left V 5 bases short and J 4 bases short, with 12 bases between. In germline, CDR1 is SGHNT, CDR2 YENEEA. This CDR3 is 15 amino acids long. The CDR3 here is CASSPRGAGANVLTF. As DNA, the CDR3 is TGTGCCAGCAGCCCCCGGGGGGCGGGGGCCAACGTCCTGACTTTC.

This clone showed up just a few times. The chain combines TRBV11-3 with TRBJ2-1, with 8 positions matching TRBD2. Trimming at V came to 4 bases and at J to 6 bases, leaving 5 bases not matched to a gene. CDR1 and CDR2 from the germline V gene are SGHNT and YENEEA. This CDR3 is built from 14 residues. CDR3 sequence: CASSSGTSTNEQFF. The DNA of the CDR3 is TGTGCCAGCAGCTCCGGGACTAGTACCAATGAGCAGTTCTTC.

The chain is built from TRBV6-8 and TRBJ1-3; D is undetermined. CDR1 is MNHGY, CDR2 SAAAGT, per germline. Trimming stripped 0 bases from V and 4 bases from J, with 10 bases between. CDR3 length: 15 residues. The CDR3 bases are TGTGCCAGCAGTTACTCGAAGGCATCCGGAAACACCATATATTTT. It encodes CASSYSKASGNTIYF.

A few counts support this clone. This chain links TRBV4-1 with TRBJ1-3, with 7 bases that match TRBD1. Germline CDR1 reads MGHRA; CDR2 reads YSYEKL. With V trimmed by 4 bases and J by 0 bases, 15 bases remained unmatched. This CDR3 is built from 19 residues. The CDR3 protein is CASSPLPSATGTSGNTIYF. CDR3 coding DNA: TGCGCCAGCAGCCCGCTCCCTTCGGCGACAGGGACCTCTGGAAACACCATATATTTT.